The text below deals with one TCR beta chain. As yet, its antigen is unknown. Transcripts of RNA were the source for amplifying TCR beta CDR3 regions. HTBI-primed first-round RT-PCR preceded second-round multiplex PCR. TCRdb reprocessed the multiplex PCR reads via MiXCR and lists one record per CDR3 protein. The data show about 550,000 distinct CDR3 sequences, roughly 40% seen once. The data derive from a study of Graves' ophthalmopathy and Graves' hyperthyroidism. Notes on the study in general: With approximately 88% sensitivity and more than 75% specificity, a 13-signature model separated ophthalmopathy from stable hyperthyroidism.

J was trimmed by 0 bases and V by 0 bases; bases with no gene match: 9. There are 19 residues in the CDR3. Germline CDR1 is SGHAT and CDR2 is FQNNGV. The rearrangement links TRBV11-2 to TRBJ2-7, with 12 bases matching TRBD2. This TCR derives from an adult man with Graves' hyperthyroidism. The material sequenced was peripheral blood or thyroid tissue (not recorded which). CDR3 protein: CASSLELAGGSLISYEQYF. In nucleotides, the CDR3 is TGTGCCAGCAGCTTAGAACTAGCGGGAGGATCCCTGATCTCCTACGAGCAGTACTTC.